This TCR beta chain was identified during a study of cytomegalovirus exposure and HLA in healthy donors. Points on this clone: The antigen remains unidentified.

Trimming shortened V by 4 bases and J by 0 bases, and 10 bases separated the two germline ends. The CDR3 contains 14 residues. The germline V gene has CDR1 SQVTM and CDR2 ANQGSEA. This PCR relied on a set of 60 Vbeta primers and 13 Jbeta primers. Data came from immunoSEQ multiplex PCR; TCRdb stores just in-frame clones and leaves some out. This sample has roughly 200,000 clones, with 77% found just once. Study findings and constraints: A reported reduction in N-insertions relative to the approximately 670-donor mean was seen in an Asian-associated ancestry cluster in a later analysis. Sequencing likely generated an artifact that appeared as a cluster of highly shared sequence variants. Excluded were some V segments that proved indistinguishable, including TRBV6-2 and TRBV6-3.

This clonotype originated in a woman in her sixties in good health and CMV-seropositive. The genes are TRBV29-1 and TRBJ1-5, with D possibly matching TRBD1 (6 bases). Sequenced material: PBMCs. This CDR3 is CSVVRDNSNQPQHF. DNA for the CDR3: TGCAGCGTTGTTCGGGACAATAGCAATCAGCCCCAGCATTTT. Complete variable domain (other parts from reference TRBV29-1 and TRBJ1-5): SAVISQKPSRDICQRGTSLTIQCQVDSQVTMMFWYRQQPGQSLTLIATANQGSEATYESGFVIDKFPISRPNLTFSTLTVSNMSPEDSSIYLCSVVRDNSNQPQHFGDGTRLSIL.